This TCR beta chain was sequenced in a study of beta chain features in type 1 diabetes. General study results and limits: Patients showed naive, central memory and Treg TCRB repertoires that appeared more similar than those of healthy donors. When Type 1 diabetes patients were examined, their TCRB CDR3s proved moderately but significantly shorter in all four CD4+ subsets.

What was sequenced were expressed TCRB transcripts, since all of the isolated RNA had been reverse transcribed. The study sequenced naive, central memory and regulatory T cell samples to an average of about 3.8 million reads. Generated by immunoSEQ multiplex PCR, the TCRdb table keeps only in-frame clones and is missing some. This table holds tens of thousands of clones, around 45% found once. Remarks on this clone: The antigen remains unidentified.

Germline CDR1 reads SQVTM; CDR2 reads ANQGSEA. There are 13 residues in the CDR3. Trimming shortened V by 7 bases and J by 5 bases, and 15 bases separated the two germline ends. The clonotype comes from a man aged 30-40 years with type 1 diabetes. The rearrangement links TRBV29-1 to TRBJ2-1; D might be TRBD1 (6 bases). Sequenced material: Tregs from blood. In DNA, the CDR3 is TGCAGCGGGGGGCAGGGCGGCCACAATGAGCAGTTCTTC. It specifies CSGGQGGHNEQFF.